This is a list of T cell receptor beta chains from one sample in a study of control samples from healthy donors and cancer patients. The repertoire was sequenced with immunoSEQ multiplex PCR; TCRdb's copy has only in-frame clones and lacks some. The repertoire includes about 180,000 clones, nearly 90% of them detected once, and 1.1% to 1.5% sits in the top ten. The specimen sequenced was blood. The receptors were sampled from a woman aged 45-65 years in good health. Each CDR3 is given with its conserved first and last residue. The D gene is left open where the match is weak. Some rows mark clone size as missing; the rest say once, few, many or name a class of expanded clone.

TGTGCCAGCGGACTAGCGGGAGGATACGAGCAGTACTTC	CASGLAGGYEQYF	TRBD2	NA	TRBJ2-7	TRBV25-1
TGTGCCAGCAGCCCGGGACCGACGATGGGAATGACTGAAGCTTTCTTT	CASSPGPTMGMTEAFF	NA	NA	TRBJ1-1	TRBV4-2
TGCGCCAGCAGCCAAGAAGCAGGGGGCAATCAGCCCCAGCATTTT	CASSQEAGGNQPQHF	NA	NA	TRBJ1-5	TRBV4-1
TGTGCCAGCAGCTTGGGCGATTACGAGCAGTACTTC	CASSLGDYEQYF	NA	NA	TRBJ2-7	TRBV5-4
TGTGCCACCAGTGATGTCGGTCGGCCCCAGCATTTT	CATSDVGRPQHF	NA	once	TRBJ1-5	TRBV24-1
TGCGCCAGCAGCCAAGATCCTCAGATGGTAGGAGAAAAACTGTTTTTT	CASSQDPQMVGEKLFF	NA	NA	TRBJ1-4	TRBV4-3
TGTGCCAGCAGTTTCGGCCAGTTCAATCAGCCCCAGCATTTT	CASSFGQFNQPQHF	NA	once	TRBJ1-5	TRBV27
TGTGCCAGCAGTTTATCGGCAACCCACTGGGCAGATACGCAGTATTTT	CASSLSATHWADTQYF	NA	NA	TRBJ2-3	TRBV28
TGTGCCAGCAGTTCAGGGGCTGAAGCTTTCTTT	CASSSGAEAFF	NA	few	TRBJ1-1	TRBV27
TGCAGTGCTACCGGGGCCAATGAGCAGTTCTTC	CSATGANEQFF	NA	NA	TRBJ2-1	TRBV20-1
TGTGCCAGCAGCCAAGGGTTCGGGACAGGGGTAGAGACCCAGTACTTC	CASSQGFGTGVETQYF	TRBD1	NA	TRBJ2-5	TRBV3-1/TRBV3-2
TGTGCCAGCAGCCGAACAACCGGGACAGGTGATCGGGAGACCCAGTACTTC	CASSRTTGTGDRETQYF	TRBD1	NA	TRBJ2-5	TRBV28
TGTGCCAGCAGCTTTGGAATGGCGGTATACGAGCAGTACTTC	CASSFGMAVYEQYF	NA	NA	TRBJ2-7	TRBV7-2
TGCGCCAGCAGTAGAACAGGGGAAGAGACCCAGTACTTC	CASSRTGEETQYF	TRBD1	NA	TRBJ2-5	TRBV5-1
TGTGCCATCAGCCTGTCGACAGGGGAATCCGAGCAGTACTTC	CAISLSTGESEQYF	TRBD1	NA	TRBJ2-7	TRBV10-3
TGTGCCAGCAGCCCGTATGAATACGAGCAGTACTTC	CASSPYEYEQYF	NA	once	TRBJ2-7	TRBV7-9
TGTGCCAGCAGCTCTACTAGCGGGGGCTACGAGCAGTACTTC	CASSSTSGGYEQYF	TRBD2	NA	TRBJ2-7	TRBV11-3
TGTGCCAGCAGTTACTCTAGCAGTCTTCAGTACTTC	CASSYSSSLQYF	NA	once	TRBJ2-4	TRBV6-2/TRBV6-3
TGTGCCAGCAGTGAGGGTTGGGTGAACACTGAAGCTTTCTTT	CASSEGWVNTEAFF	NA	NA	TRBJ1-1	TRBV6-1
TGCAGCGTTATCGGGGGGGGCACAGATACGCAGTATTTT	CSVIGGGTDTQYF	TRBD2	NA	TRBJ2-3	TRBV29-1
TGCGCCAGCAGCTTTACAGAGACCGGGGAGCTGTTTTTT	CASSFTETGELFF	NA	NA	TRBJ2-2	TRBV5-1
TGCAGTGCTAGTTGGGGGCCGGGCAATGAGCAGTTCTTC	CSASWGPGNEQFF	NA	NA	TRBJ2-1	TRBV20-1
TGCGCCAGCAGCCAAGATGAGGCGTTTGCCGAGGGAAAACTGTTTTTT	CASSQDEAFAEGKLFF	NA	NA	TRBJ1-4	TRBV4-1
TGCAGTGCTAGTGTGGGGGCTAACACGGATGGCTACACCTTC	CSASVGANTDGYTF	NA	NA	TRBJ1-2	TRBV20-1
TGTGCCAGCAGCCGGGGACAGACCAATCAGCCCCAGCATTTT	CASSRGQTNQPQHF	TRBD1	NA	TRBJ1-5	TRBV9
TGTGCCAGCAGTTACCCTTCCGGGACTAGCGGACAAGAGACCCAGTACTTC	CASSYPSGTSGQETQYF	TRBD2	NA	TRBJ2-5	TRBV6-2/TRBV6-3
TGTGCCAGTAGGTTGGGGACGGCTAGCAATCAGCCCCAGCATTTT	CASRLGTASNQPQHF	NA	NA	TRBJ1-5	TRBV19
TGTGCCAGCAGTGCACTAGCGGGAGCCAAAAACATTCAGTACTTC	CASSALAGAKNIQYF	TRBD2	once	TRBJ2-4	TRBV2
TGTGCCAGCTCACCAGTAGCGATTAATAACAATGAGCAGTTCTTC	CASSPVAINNNEQFF	NA	NA	TRBJ2-1	TRBV18
TGTGCCAGCAGCTTCGACGGGACCGGGGAGCTGTTTTTT	CASSFDGTGELFF	NA	NA	TRBJ2-2	TRBV11-3
TGCAGTGCGTCGCTGGGGCAGCCCCAGCATTTT	CSASLGQPQHF	NA	NA	TRBJ1-5	TRBV20-1
TGTGCCAGCAGTTTATCCGCAGGGACCGGGGAGCTGTTTTTT	CASSLSAGTGELFF	NA	NA	TRBJ2-2	TRBV27
TGCAGCGCCCAAGGGAGCCCGCCTGAAAAACTGTTTTTT	CSAQGSPPEKLFF	NA	NA	TRBJ1-4	TRBV29-1
TGTGCCAGCAGCCTCAGGGGGCAGTATAATTCACCCCTCCACTTT	CASSLRGQYNSPLHF	TRBD1	NA	TRBJ1-6	TRBV28
TGTGCCAGCAGCCTACGACAGGGTATGGGCGAGCAGTACTTC	CASSLRQGMGEQYF	TRBD1	NA	TRBJ2-7	TRBV7-8
TGTGCCAGCAGCCAAAGGACAGGGGAAGCTTTCTTT	CASSQRTGEAFF	TRBD1	NA	TRBJ1-1	TRBV3-1/TRBV3-2
TGTGCCAGCAGCCCCCCGTTGCCAGGAGAGGACGAGCAGTACTTC	CASSPPLPGEDEQYF	NA	NA	TRBJ2-7	TRBV7-9
TGTGCCAGCAGCCGACTAGCGGGAGGTAACAATGAGCAGTTCTTC	CASSRLAGGNNEQFF	TRBD2	NA	TRBJ2-1	TRBV7-9
TGTGCCTGGACTCAGTCCCGCGTGCGCACCCCGAATGAAAAACTGTTTTTT	CAWTQSRVRTPNEKLFF	NA	NA	TRBJ1-4	TRBV30
TGTGCCAGCAGATGGGAATTAGGCAATCAGCCCCAGCATTTT	CASRWELGNQPQHF	NA	NA	TRBJ1-5	TRBV6-5
TGTGCCAGCAGAAACCCCCCTCCTAACTATGGCTACACCTTC	CASRNPPPNYGYTF	NA	NA	TRBJ1-2	TRBV28
TGCGCCAGCAGAAACAGGGCCTCCTACGAGCAGTACTTC	CASRNRASYEQYF	NA	NA	TRBJ2-7	TRBV10-2
TGTGCCAGCAGGACCGACAGGGGCGGCTACACCTTC	CASRTDRGGYTF	TRBD1	NA	TRBJ1-2	TRBV2
TGCAGCGTTACTTTCAGTGGTAATGAGCAGTTCTTC	CSVTFSGNEQFF	NA	NA	TRBJ2-1	TRBV29-1
TGTGCTAGCAGCCCCAACGGTCGTGGCATTGAGCAGTTCTTC	CASSPNGRGIEQFF	NA	NA	TRBJ2-1	TRBV7-7
TGCGCCAGCAGCCTGGGTTCTGGACTAGCGGGTCGTACCTACGAGCAGTACTTC	CASSLGSGLAGRTYEQYF	TRBD2	NA	TRBJ2-7	TRBV4-1
TGTGCCAGCAGCCTTCAATACCAGAACACTGAAGCTTTCTTT	CASSLQYQNTEAFF	NA	NA	TRBJ1-1	TRBV11-1
TGCGCCAGCAGCCATGGATCAGGGGGCTTGTACGAGCAGTACTTC	CASSHGSGGLYEQYF	TRBD1	NA	TRBJ2-7	TRBV4-3
TGTGCCAGCAGCGTAGCAGAAGGTCGATTCACAGATACGCAGTATTTT	CASSVAEGRFTDTQYF	NA	NA	TRBJ2-3	TRBV9
TGTGCCAGCAGTGCCCAGGGGGCGAGGGAAGAGACCCAGTACTTC	CASSAQGAREETQYF	TRBD1	NA	TRBJ2-5	TRBV6-4
TGTGCCAGCAGCCCTACCGGGACAGGTTGGAATGAGCAGTTCTTC	CASSPTGTGWNEQFF	TRBD1	NA	TRBJ2-1	TRBV7-9
TGTGCCAGCAGTTTATGGGGTGGCAGGGGAGAGACCCAGTACTTC	CASSLWGGRGETQYF	NA	NA	TRBJ2-5	TRBV28
TGTGCCAGCAGTTCGGACAGGGGGAATGGCTACACCTTC	CASSSDRGNGYTF	TRBD1	once	TRBJ1-2	TRBV28
TGTGCCATCGGACCAGGACAAGAGACCCAGTACTTC	CAIGPGQETQYF	NA	NA	TRBJ2-5	TRBV10-3